This TCR beta chain was obtained from a study of blood T cell repertoires in COVID-19. Study-level information: The United States, Italy and Spain provided the acute and convalescent COVID-19 samples.

The CDR3 has 15 amino acids. Trimming left V 4 bases short and J 4 bases short, with 14 bases between. Germline V gives CDR1 SGHTA, CDR2 FQGTGA. Clones were sequenced by immunoSEQ multiplex PCR, and TCRdb holds only the in-frame ones, with some missing. The sample yields some 200,000 clones, about 87% seen once. This clonotype was obtained from a woman aged 18-29 years who had recovered from COVID-19. This rearrangement joins TRBV7-3 to TRBJ2-1; TRBD1 might be the D (5 bases). Sequences were obtained from peripheral blood. The CDR3 loop is CASSSDRPAYNEQFF. CDR3 in DNA: TGTGCCAGCAGCTCTGACAGACCTGCTTACAATGAGCAGTTCTTC.